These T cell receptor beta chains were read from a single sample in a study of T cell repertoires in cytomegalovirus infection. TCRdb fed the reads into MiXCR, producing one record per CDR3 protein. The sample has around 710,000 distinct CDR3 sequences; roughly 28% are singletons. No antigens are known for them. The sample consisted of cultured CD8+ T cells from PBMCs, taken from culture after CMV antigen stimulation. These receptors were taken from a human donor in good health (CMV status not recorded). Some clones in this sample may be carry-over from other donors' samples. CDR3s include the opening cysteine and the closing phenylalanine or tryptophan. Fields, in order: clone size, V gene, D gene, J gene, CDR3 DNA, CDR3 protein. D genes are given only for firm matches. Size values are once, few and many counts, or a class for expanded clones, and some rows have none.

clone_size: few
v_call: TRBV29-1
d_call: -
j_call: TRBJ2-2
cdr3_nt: TGCAGCGTCAACGCCTTATACGGGGAGCTGTTTTTT
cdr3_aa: CSVNALYGELFF

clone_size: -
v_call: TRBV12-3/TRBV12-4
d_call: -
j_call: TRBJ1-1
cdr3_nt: TGTGCCAGCAGTTTAAGGGGTTGCACTGAAGCTTTCTTT
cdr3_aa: CASSLRGCTEAFF

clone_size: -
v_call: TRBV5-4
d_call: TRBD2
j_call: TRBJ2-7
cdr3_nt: TGTGCCAGCACCGTGACTAGCGGGGCCGCCTACGAGCAGTACTTC
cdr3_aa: CASTVTSGAAYEQYF

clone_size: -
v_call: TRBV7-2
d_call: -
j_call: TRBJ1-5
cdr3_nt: TGTGCCAGCAGCACCGGGAGGGACGGCAATCAGCCCCAGCATTTT
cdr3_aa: CASSTGRDGNQPQHF

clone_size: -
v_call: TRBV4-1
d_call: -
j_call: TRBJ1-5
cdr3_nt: TGCGCCAGCAGCCCCCGTCTTACTTCTAGCAATCAGCCCCAGCATTTT
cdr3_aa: CASSPRLTSSNQPQHF

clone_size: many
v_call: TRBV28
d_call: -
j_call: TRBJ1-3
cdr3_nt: TGTGCCAGCAGTTTTCGGGCAAGTGGAAACACCATATATTTT
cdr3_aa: CASSFRASGNTIYF

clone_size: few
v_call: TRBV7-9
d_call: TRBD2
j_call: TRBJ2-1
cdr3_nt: TGTGCCAGCAGCTTAGGGACTAGCGTGAACAATGAGCAGTTCTTC
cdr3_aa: CASSLGTSVNNEQFF

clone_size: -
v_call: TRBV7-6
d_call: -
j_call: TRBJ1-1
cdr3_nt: TGTGCCAGCAGCTTCGGGGGAAACTCTGAAGCTTTCTTT
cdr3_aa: CASSFGGNSEAFF

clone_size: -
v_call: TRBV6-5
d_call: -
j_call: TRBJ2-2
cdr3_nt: TGTGCCAGCAGGAGACCGGGACTGAACACCGGGGAGCTGTTTTTT
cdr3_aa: CASRRPGLNTGELFF

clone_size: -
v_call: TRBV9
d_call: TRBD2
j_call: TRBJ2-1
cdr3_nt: TGTGCCAGCAGCGTAGGCGGGGGGTCCAAAAATGAGCAGTTCTTC
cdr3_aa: CASSVGGGSKNEQFF

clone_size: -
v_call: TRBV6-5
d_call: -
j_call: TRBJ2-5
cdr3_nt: TGTGCCAGCACTGACAGGCCGCAAGAGACCCAGTACTTC
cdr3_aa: CASTDRPQETQYF

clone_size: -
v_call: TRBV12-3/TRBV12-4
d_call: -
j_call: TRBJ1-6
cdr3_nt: TGTGCCAGCAGTTTCAAGGTCGGACACTATAATTCACCCCTCCACTTT
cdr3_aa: CASSFKVGHYNSPLHF

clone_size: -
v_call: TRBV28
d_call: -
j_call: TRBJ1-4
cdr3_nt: TGTGCCAGCAGTTTCCCCGTAGGGTATCATGAAAAACTGTTTTTT
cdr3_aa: CASSFPVGYHEKLFF

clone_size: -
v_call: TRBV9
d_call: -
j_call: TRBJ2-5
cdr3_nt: TGTGCCAGCAGCGTAGGCGGGGCCCGAGCGGAGACCCAGTACTTC
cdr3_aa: CASSVGGARAETQYF

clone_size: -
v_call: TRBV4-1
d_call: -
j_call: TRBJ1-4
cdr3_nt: TGCGCCAGCAGCCAAGATCCAGGGGTTTGGGAAAAACTGTTTTTT
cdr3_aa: CASSQDPGVWEKLFF

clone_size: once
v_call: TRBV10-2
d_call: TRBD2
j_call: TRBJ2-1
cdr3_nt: TGCGCCAGCAGCGGCCCGGGGGGGGCAGGGAATGAGCAGTTCTTC
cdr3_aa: CASSGPGGAGNEQFF

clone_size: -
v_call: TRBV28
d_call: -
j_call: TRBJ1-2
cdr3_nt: TGTGCCAGCAGTTCCTACCAGGGAGGGAATGGCTACACCTTC
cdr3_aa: CASSSYQGGNGYTF

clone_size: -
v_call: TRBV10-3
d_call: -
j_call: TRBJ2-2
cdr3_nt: TGTGCCATCGCTAGCGTCGGCGGGGAGCTGTTTTTT
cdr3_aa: CAIASVGGELFF

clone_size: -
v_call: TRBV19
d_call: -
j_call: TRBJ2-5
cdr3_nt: TGTGCCAGTAGTATAGCGGGGGACGGACAAGAGACCCAGTACTTC
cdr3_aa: CASSIAGDGQETQYF

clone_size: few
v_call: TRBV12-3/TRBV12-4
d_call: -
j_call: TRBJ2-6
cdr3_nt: TGTGCCAGCAGTCCACGCTCTGGGGCCAACGTCCTGACTTTC
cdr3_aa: CASSPRSGANVLTF

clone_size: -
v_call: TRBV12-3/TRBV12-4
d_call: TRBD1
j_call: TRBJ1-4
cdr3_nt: TGTGCCAGCAGTTCGGGACAGGGACTCGAAAAACTGTTTTTT
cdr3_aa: CASSSGQGLEKLFF

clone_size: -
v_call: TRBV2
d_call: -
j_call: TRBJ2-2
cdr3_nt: TGTGCCAGCAACAACGGAGGGAACACCGGGGAGCTGTTTTTT
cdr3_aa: CASNNGGNTGELFF

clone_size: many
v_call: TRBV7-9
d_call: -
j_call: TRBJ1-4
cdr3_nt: TGTGCCAGCAGCTTAGAGGGACTGCGTAATGAAAAACTGTTTTTT
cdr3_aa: CASSLEGLRNEKLFF

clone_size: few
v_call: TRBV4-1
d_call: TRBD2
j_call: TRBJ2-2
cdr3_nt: TGCGCCAGCAGCCAAGAAGGAGGGCGGGGGGCCTACACCGGGGAGCTGTTTTTT
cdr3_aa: CASSQEGGRGAYTGELFF

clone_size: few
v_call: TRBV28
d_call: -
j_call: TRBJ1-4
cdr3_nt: TGTGCCAGCAGCACCATCGAACAGGATCGGAGTGAAAAACTGTTTTTT
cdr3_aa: CASSTIEQDRSEKLFF

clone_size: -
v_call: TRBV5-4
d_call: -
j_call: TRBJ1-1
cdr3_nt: TGTGCCAGCAGCTTGGCCGGTAGCATGAACACTGAAGCTTTCTTT
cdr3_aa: CASSLAGSMNTEAFF

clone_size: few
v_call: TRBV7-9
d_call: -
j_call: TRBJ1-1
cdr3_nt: TGTGCCAGCAGCCCGAGGACCAGATACACTGAAGCTTTCTTT
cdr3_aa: CASSPRTRYTEAFF

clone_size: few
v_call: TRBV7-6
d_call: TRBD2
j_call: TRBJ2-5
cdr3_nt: TGTGCCAGCAGCTTGAAGCTAGCGGGGGAAAAGACCCAGTACTTC
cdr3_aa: CASSLKLAGEKTQYF

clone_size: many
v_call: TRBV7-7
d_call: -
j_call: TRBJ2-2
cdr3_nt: TGTGCTAGCAGCTTAGCTTCGGGGAGTAACCCCGCGAACACCGGGGAGCTGTTTTTT
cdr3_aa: CASSLASGSNPANTGELFF

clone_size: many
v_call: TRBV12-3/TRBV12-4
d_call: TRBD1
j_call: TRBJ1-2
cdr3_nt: TGTGCCAGCACCAGGGGGACACCCCTTGGCTACACCTTC
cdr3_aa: CASTRGTPLGYTF

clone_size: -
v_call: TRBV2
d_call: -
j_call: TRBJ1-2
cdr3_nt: TGTGCCAGCATTACCGTTTGGGGGGCGAACTATGGCTACACCTTC
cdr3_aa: CASITVWGANYGYTF

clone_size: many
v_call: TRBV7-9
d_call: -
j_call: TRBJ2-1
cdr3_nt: TGTGCCAGCAGCTTAGTGGGGGTCCTCCTCAATGAGCAGTTCTTC
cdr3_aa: CASSLVGVLLNEQFF

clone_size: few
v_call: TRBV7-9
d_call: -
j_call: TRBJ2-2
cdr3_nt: TGTGCCAGTTCAAACCACACCGGGGAGCTGTTTTTT
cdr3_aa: CASSNHTGELFF

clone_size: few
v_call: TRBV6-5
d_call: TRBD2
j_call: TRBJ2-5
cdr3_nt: TGTGCCAGCAGTAAACTAGCGGGGGCCCTTCAAGAGACCCAGTACTTC
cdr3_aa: CASSKLAGALQETQYF

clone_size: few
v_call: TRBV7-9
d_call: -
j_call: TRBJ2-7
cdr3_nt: TGTGCCAGTTTACAGGGTCCCGAGCAGTACTTC
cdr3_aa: CASLQGPEQYF

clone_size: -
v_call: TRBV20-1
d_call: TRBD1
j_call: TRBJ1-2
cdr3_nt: TGCAGTGCTAGAGTGACAGGGGGATATGCTAACTATGGCTACACCTTC
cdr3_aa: CSARVTGGYANYGYTF

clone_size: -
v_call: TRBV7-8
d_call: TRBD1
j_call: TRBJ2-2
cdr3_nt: TGTGCCAGCAGCGACAGGGGGACGAACACCGGGGAGCTGTTTTTT
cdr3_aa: CASSDRGTNTGELFF

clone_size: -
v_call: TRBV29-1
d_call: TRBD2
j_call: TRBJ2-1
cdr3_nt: TGCAGCGCCGCGGGGGGTTCCTACAATGAGCAGTTCTTC
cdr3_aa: CSAAGGSYNEQFF

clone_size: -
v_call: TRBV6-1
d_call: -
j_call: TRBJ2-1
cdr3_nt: TGTGCCAGCAGTGGCGGGACCTACTACAATGAGCAGTTCTTC
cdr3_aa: CASSGGTYYNEQFF

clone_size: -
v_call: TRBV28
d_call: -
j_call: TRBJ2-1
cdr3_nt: TGTGCCAGCAGTGAGGGGTACCCCTACAATGAGCAGTTCTTC
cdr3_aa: CASSEGYPYNEQFF

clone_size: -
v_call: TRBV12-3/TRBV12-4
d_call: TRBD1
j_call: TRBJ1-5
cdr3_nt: TGTGCCAGCAGTTTATTTGGACAGGGATCTCATCAGCCCCAGCATTTT
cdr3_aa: CASSLFGQGSHQPQHF

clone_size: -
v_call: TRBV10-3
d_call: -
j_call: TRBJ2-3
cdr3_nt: TGTGCCATCAGTGAGTCGGGTAGAACTCACCCTTCGACAGATACGCAGTATTTT
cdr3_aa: CAISESGRTHPSTDTQYF

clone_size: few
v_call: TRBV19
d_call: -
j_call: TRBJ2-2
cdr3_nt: TGTGCCAGTAGTACCCATGGAGGTGGCACCGGGGAGCTGTTTTTT
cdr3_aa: CASSTHGGGTGELFF

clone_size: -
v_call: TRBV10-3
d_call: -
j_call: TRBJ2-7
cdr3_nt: TGTGCCATCATGCTTGGGGCCACCTACGAGCAGTACTTC
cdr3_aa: CAIMLGATYEQYF

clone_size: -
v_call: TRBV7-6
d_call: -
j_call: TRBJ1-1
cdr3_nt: TGTGCCAGCAGCTTGTCTCCCAACAGGGAAGCTTTCTTT
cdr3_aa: CASSLSPNREAFF

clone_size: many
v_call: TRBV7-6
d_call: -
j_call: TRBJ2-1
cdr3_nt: TGTGCCAGCAGCCAGGCGGATGAGCAGTTCTTC
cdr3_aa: CASSQADEQFF